The 24 T cell receptor beta chains in this list originate from one sample, sequenced in a study of human T cells and chemical hapten exposure. Blood, whole and unfractionated, served as the source for total RNA extraction. MiXCR, applied by TCRdb to the 5' RACE reads, yields one record per CDR3 protein. The sample comprises some 150,000 distinct CDR3 sequences, 4.1% of which are singletons, and 1.2% to 1.5% rests with the top ten. These TCRs come from a female donor in good health.

This clonotype was counted many times. The rearrangement uses TRBV29-1 and TRBJ1-5, with D tentatively TRBD1 (6 bases). Germline CDR1 reads SQVTM; CDR2 reads ANQGSEA. This CDR3 region has 13 residues. Deletions cut 4 bases from V and 5 bases from J, with 12 bases between. CDR3 bases: TGCAGCGTTGTGCAGGGGCTCGATCAGCCCCAGCATTTT. This codes for CSVVQGLDQPQHF.

This clonotype showed up many times. The DNA for the CDR3 is TGTGCCAGCAGTGACCAGGACGGGCGGGGCACAGATACGCAGTATTTT. Translation: CASSDQDGRGTDTQYF. The chain combines TRBV6-4 with TRBJ2-3; TRBD2 might be the D (5 bases). The CDR3 consists of 16 residues. The germline V and J ends were trimmed by 2 bases and 1 base, with 13 bases remaining between them. Germline V lookup: CDR1 MRHNA, CDR2 SNTAGT.

In its sample, this clonotype was seen many times. The genes are TRBV3-1 and TRBJ1-2; 7 positions match TRBD1. This CDR3 has 14 residues. Trimming took 2 bases from V and 4 from J; bases not matched to a gene: 4. The V gene's germline CDR1 is LGHDT and CDR2 YNNKEL (reference sequence). The chain's CDR3 is CASSQLGQSYGYTF. Here the CDR3 DNA reads TGTGCCAGCAGCCAACTGGGACAGTCCTATGGCTACACCTTC.

A remark on this clonotype: At one end, the junction sequence differs from germline, possibly due to a read error. The rearrangement uses TRBV12-3 or TRBV12-4 and TRBJ1-2, with a possible D match to TRBD1 (5 bases). The CDR3 has 15 amino acids. CDR3 DNA: TGTGCCAGCAGTATCCCAGGGCGCGGTACCTATGGCGACACCTTC. It is translated as CASSIPGRGTYGDTF.

This clonotype occurred a few times. The chain combines TRBV10-3 with TRBJ1-5; 11 bases are shared with TRBD1. This CDR3 spans 15 amino acids. V was clipped by 2 bases and J by 6 bases; unmatched bases: 3. Germline V gene sequence: CDR1 ENHRY, CDR2 SYGVKD. DNA of the CDR3: TGTGCCATCAGTGAGCCGGGACAGGGGGGTCAGCCCCAGCATTTT. Translated: CAISEPGQGGQPQHF.

This clonotype came up a few times. The rearrangement links TRBV28 to TRBJ2-3; D remains unclear. The germline CDR1 and CDR2 sequences are MDHEN and SYDVKM. This CDR3 comprises 13 residues. V was cut by 2 bases and J by 4 bases, with 7 bases left in between. In nucleotides, the CDR3 is TGTGCCAGCAGTTTAAAATCTTCAGATACGCAGTATTTT. Residues: CASSLKSSDTQYF.

This clonotype was counted at least ten times. This rearrangement joins TRBV28 to TRBJ1-2, with a weak D call TRBD1 (5 bases). Deletions cut 8 bases from V and 6 bases from J, with 13 bases between. CDR3 length: 12 amino acids. Germline CDR1 reads MDHEN; CDR2 reads SYDVKM. This CDR3 reads CASAGMPHGYTF. The CDR3 DNA reads TGTGCCAGCGCAGGGATGCCCCATGGCTACACCTTC.

DNA for the CDR3: TGTGCCAGCAGCTGGGACAGGGAAGCTTTCTTT. Encoded protein: CASSWDREAFF. The gene calls are TRBV7-2 and TRBJ1-1; TRBD1 aligns across 8 bases. V was clipped by 4 bases and J by 8 bases; unmatched bases: 0. The CDR3 contains 11 residues. Germline V gene lookup returns CDR1 SGHTA and CDR2 FQGNSA.

This clonotype has more than one count but fewer than ten. The rearrangement links TRBV9 to TRBJ1-2, with D unclear. CDR1 SGDLS and CDR2 YYNGEE come from the germline V gene. This CDR3 comprises 15 residues. V was shortened by 0 bases and J by 6 bases, with 15 bases between the two germline ends. The CDR3, as DNA: TGTGCCAGCAGCGTAGGTGTAGGTACAGACGATGGCTACACCTTC. Residues: CASSVGVGTDDGYTF.

As concerns this clonotype: A read error may explain this, as a much larger clone is one base away. The chain combines TRBV28 with TRBJ2-3; TRBD2 agrees at 10 bases. Germline-derived CDR1 and CDR2 are MDHEN and SYDVKM. This CDR3 spans 12 amino acids. Trimming cost V 6 bases and J 8 bases; bases outside gene matches: 2. CDR3 in amino acids: CASRERGGTQYF. In nucleotides, the CDR3 is TGTGCCAGCAGAGAGCGGGGGGGTACGCAGTATTTT.

V is TRBV6-6 and J is TRBJ1-3; 9 bases are shared with TRBD1. The CDR3 contains 15 residues. Germline V gene data show CDR1 as MNHNY and CDR2 as SVGAGI (reference sequence). The V gene end was trimmed by 5 bases and the J gene end by 3 bases; junction bases not matched to a gene: 5. This chain's CDR3 is CASSEQGARGNTIYF. CDR3 coding DNA: TGTGCCAGCAGTGAACAGGGGGCACGTGGAAACACCATATATTTT.

Points on this clonotype: This clone may be a read error of a much larger clone one base away. The chain is built from TRBV7-9 and TRBJ1-2, with D unclear. Germline CDR1 is SEHNR and CDR2 is FQNEAQ (reference sequence). This CDR3 region has 17 residues. CDR3 region: CASSHKATVGVNDGYTF. The CDR3 nucleotides read TGTGCCAGCAGCCACAAGGCAACAGTTGGGGTTAACGATGGCTACACCTTC.

Regarding this clonotype: Germline and junction disagree at one end, which may indicate a read error. V and J are TRBV27 and TRBJ2-1, with TRBD2 matching 12 bases. From germline, CDR1 is MNHEY and CDR2 SMNVEV (reference sequence). This CDR3 spans 16 amino acids. The CDR3 sequence is CANSFIPSGGGHEQFF. CDR3 bases: TGTGCCAACAGTTTCATTCCTAGCGGGGGGGGCCATGAGCAGTTCTTC.

This clonotype occurred a few times. The chain has TRBV7-2 and TRBJ2-7; possible D gene TRBD1, 6 bases. The CDR3 consists of 15 residues. The germline V and J ends were trimmed by 3 bases and 6 bases, with 18 bases remaining between them. From germline, CDR1 is SGHTA and CDR2 FQGNSA. The chain's CDR3 is CASSFQRDNPFEQYF. The CDR3 nucleotides read TGTGCCAGCAGCTTTCAACGGGACAACCCTTTCGAGCAGTACTTC.

This clonotype was recorded at least ten times. V and J are TRBV7-9 and TRBJ1-1; unclear D gene. Per germline, CDR1 SEHNR and CDR2 FQNEAQ (reference sequence). CDR3 length equals 14 residues. V lost 2 bases and J 4 bases, leaving 11 bases between the germline ends. CDR3 in amino acids: CASSLKGFGTEAFF. DNA of the CDR3: TGTGCCAGCAGCTTAAAGGGTTTCGGCACTGAAGCTTTCTTT.

This clonotype was counted many times. The J gene is TRBJ2-1, the V gene TRBV11-3; 10 bases map to TRBD2. In germline, CDR1 is SGHNT, CDR2 YENEEA. The CDR3 extends over 15 amino acids. Trimming took 5 bases from V and 7 from J; bases not matched to a gene: 8. CDR3 nucleotides: TGTGCCAGCAGCGCCGGGACTAGCGATCGGAATGAGCAGTTCTTC. It is translated as CASSAGTSDRNEQFF. Supplemented by reference TRBV11-3 and TRBJ2-1, the full variable domain reads EAGVVQSPRYKIIEKKQPVAFWCNPISGHNTLYWYLQNLGQGPELLIRYENEEAVDDSQLPKDRFSAERLKGVDSTLKIQPAELGDSAVYLCASSAGTSDRNEQFFGPGTRLTVL.

This clonotype was recorded many times. The chain combines TRBV7-2 with TRBJ2-7; maybe TRBD2 (5 bases). V gave up 0 bases and J gave up 4 bases, with 16 bases separating them. Germline loops: CDR1 SGHTA, CDR2 FQGNSA. This CDR3 is 16 amino acids long. CDR3 sequence reads: CASSLAGPNRGYEQYF. Written as DNA, the CDR3 is TGTGCCAGCAGCTTAGCCGGGCCAAACAGAGGGTACGAGCAGTACTTC.

This clonotype was detected ten times or more. This chain uses TRBV2 with TRBJ1-1; no clear D. Germline V gene lookup returns CDR1 SNHLY and CDR2 FYNNEI. Between the trimmed V and J ends, which lost 6 bases and 3 bases, there was a span of 11 bases. There are 13 residues in the CDR3. The CDR3 region has the DNA TGTGCCAGCAGGAATCTTGCAGACACTGAAGCTTTCTTT. Protein: CASRNLADTEAFF.

This clonotype has only a few counts. V is TRBV7-3 and J is TRBJ2-1, with 16 bases that match TRBD2. CDR3 length equals 17 residues. Germline trimming cut 3 bases from V and 9 bases from J; bases unmatched to any gene: 8. Looked up from germline, CDR1 is SGHTA and CDR2 is FQGTGA. CDR3 coding DNA: TGTGCCAGCAGCTTCTATGGGACTAGCGGGGGGGCCAGTGAGCAGTTCTTC. Protein product: CASSFYGTSGGASEQFF.

This clonotype has just a few counts. This rearrangement joins TRBV9 to TRBJ1-1; no reliable D call. The CDR3 length is 17 residues. Germline V lookup: CDR1 SGDLS, CDR2 YYNGEE. Trimming stripped 0 bases from V and 3 bases from J, with 18 bases between. In DNA, the CDR3 is TGTGCCAGCAGCGTAGGGGAGACCGGCGTTTGGGACACTGAAGCTTTCTTT. Encoded protein: CASSVGETGVWDTEAFF.

Many counts were recorded for this clonotype. The chain joins TRBV5-1 to TRBJ2-3, with 7 bases that match TRBD2. Germline V lookup: CDR1 SGHRS, CDR2 YFSETQ. The CDR3 contains 16 residues. Trimming at V came to 0 bases and at J to 2 bases, leaving 6 bases not matched to a gene. CDR3 in DNA: TGCGCCAGCAGCTTGGCCTTGCGGGGGTACACAGATACGCAGTATTTT. Protein: CASSLALRGYTDTQYF.

The sample holds a few counts of this clonotype. The chain recombines TRBV12-3 or TRBV12-4 with TRBJ2-2, with 7 bases identical to TRBD1. V was clipped by 6 bases and J by 6 bases; unmatched bases: 7. The CDR3 length is 14 residues. CDR3: CASRPTGVAGELFF. Written as DNA, the CDR3 is TGTGCCAGCAGGCCTACAGGGGTCGCCGGGGAGCTGTTTTTT.

This clonotype was detected ten times or more. The V call is TRBV7-8, the J call TRBJ1-1; D is unresolved. The CDR3 is 15 amino acids. CDR1 is SGHVS, CDR2 FQNEAQ, per germline. V was pared by 5 bases and J by 2 bases, with 15 bases between. CDR3 nucleotide sequence: TGTGCCAGCAGCCGAATAACCTCGGCTAACACTGAAGCTTTCTTT. This gives the protein CASSRITSANTEAFF.

The genes are TRBV13 and TRBJ1-2, with D uncertain. Trimming left V 4 bases short and J 2 bases short, with 20 bases between. This CDR3 is built from 17 residues. Germline V gives CDR1 PRHDT, CDR2 FYEKMQ (reference sequence). The CDR3 loop is CASSSITRPLKNYGYTF. The CDR3 coding sequence is TGTGCCAGCAGCTCCATCACAAGGCCCTTGAAGAACTATGGCTACACCTTC.